This T cell receptor (beta chain) was sequenced for a study of T cell responses to AZD1222 COVID-19 vaccine (dated by TCRdb to about 2021). Regarding the study in general: AZD1222 recipients given second doses at about 4 weeks or at about 12 weeks were pooled, since spike-specific TCR depth and breadth were not found to differ between the two schedules. TCR sequencing covered some 240 trial participants: about 210 given two doses of AZD1222 and approximately 26 given two doses of MenACWY control vaccine. Enrollment into the trials was organized by age into subgroups of 18-55, 56-69 and 70-plus years, and those subgroups contained about 160, 30 and 59 TCR-sequenced participants, respectively. Study-level results and caveats: Participants were mostly white British, with more females than males. The authors suggested clonal diversity may have been underestimated. Reportedly, almost half of the unique spike-specific TCRs recognized epitopes lying outside the regions that are mutated in the B.1.351 and B.1.1.7 variants. Only five to seven AZD1222 recipients were SARS-CoV-2 seropositive at baseline, limiting conclusions about previously exposed vaccinees. Because no samples from the day 14 peak response were available, repertoires could be characterized only after the peak T cell response. A significant rise in spike-specific TCR breadth and depth was observed after two AZD1222 doses relative to day 0 and relative to MenACWY recipients. In the small 56-69-year group, the increase in depth fell short of significance, most likely because of low power. CD4 TCRs associated with the vaccine covered the entire spike protein, and the dominant responses were in regions 160-218 and 743-854.

Concerning this clone: What this receptor recognizes is not known. Base quality data are lacking; no much larger clone is found one base away.

The CDR3 regions of human TCRbeta chains were subjected to immunosequencing. On the authors' methods: TCRs in the repertoires were matched against a reference library of SARS-CoV-2-specific TCRs that had been generated with the MIRA antigen-specificity platform. Breadth was defined as the fraction of unique TCRs that were SARS-CoV-2-associated. Depth was defined as the fraction of total T cells that were SARS-CoV-2-associated. Each spike-specific TCR was assigned to its reactive spike region and to a CD4 or CD8 class using the MIRA data. Log10-transformed breadth and depth values were compared by one-way ANOVA with Sidak's multiple comparisons tests. What TCRdb holds here is the immuneACCESS table cut down to in-frame rearrangements. Part of the clones is not present; checked against another copy, under half of the missing clones reflect an unresolved V gene, and the others are unexplained. V and J calls and clone size are those listed in that table; D and trimming were worked out from the DNA. Counted in this sample were tens of thousands of clones; over 85% of them appeared once. The ten top clones hold 4.2% of the sample.

What this sample's time point label stands for: baseline before first vaccination. Vaccinee samples came from UK trials COV001 and COV002, including a single-blind randomized controlled phase 2/3 trial of AZD1222 (ChAdOx1 nCoV-19) in healthy adults. For TCRbeta chain sequencing, PBMC samples were collected from trial participants at day 0 and at day 28 after the second dose. According to the germline V gene, CDR1 reads SNHLY and CDR2 reads FYNNEI. Relative to germline, V is 5 bases shorter and J is 1 base shorter, with 9 bases between their ends. The CDR3 contains 14 residues, cysteine and phenylalanine counted. Of all the DNA, just the CDR3 is kept, 42 bases in frame from base 1.

This TCR derives from an adult in good health. This chain joins TRBV2 to TRBJ1-5, with a tentative D gene TRBD1 over 6 matching bases. The material sequenced was peripheral blood, taken on day 0 of AZD1222 vaccination. The CDR3 has the sequence CASSSQGSNQPQHF. Read as DNA, the sequence is TGTGCCAGCAGTTCCCAGGGGAGCAATCAGCCCCAGCATTTT.